Shown below are 5 T cell receptor beta chains from a single sample sequenced in a study of T cell responses to AZD1222 COVID-19 vaccine. This table comes from immunoSEQ multiplex PCR, and its TCRdb copy is limited to in-frame clones, with some not included. The table includes under 150,000 clones, around 90% detected once. Sequenced material: peripheral blood, taken 28 days after the second AZD1222 dose. The receptors derive from an adult who received the AZD1222 COVID-19 vaccine.

The rearrangement uses TRBV7-2 and TRBJ2-3, with D perhaps matching TRBD2 (6 bases). CDR3 size: 16 residues. Deletions cut 7 bases from V and 2 bases from J, with 19 bases between. Germline V CDR1 and CDR2: SGHTA, FQGNSA. The CDR3 DNA reads as TGTGCCAGCACCCACTGGGGGGTAGCGACCACAGATACGCAGTATTTT. This encodes CASTHWGVATTDTQYF.

This rearrangement joins TRBV12-5 to TRBJ1-2; TRBD1 might be the D (6 bases). V was pared by 0 bases and J by 0 bases, with 11 bases between. CDR1 LGHNT and CDR2 FRNRAP come from the germline V gene. CDR3 length: 16 residues. This CDR3 is CASGLVRGDTNYGYTF. The CDR3, as DNA: TGTGCTAGTGGTTTGGTACGAGGGGACACTAACTATGGCTACACCTTC.

V is TRBV3-1 (or the pseudogene TRBV3-2) and J is TRBJ1-1; D is possibly TRBD1 (5 bases). Germline lookup yields CDR1 LGHDT and CDR2 YNNKEL (reference sequence). The length of the CDR3 is 15 residues. Trimming took 1 base from V and 8 from J, leaving 17 bases between them. This CDR3 reads CASSQGVGRTREAFF. CDR3 sequence (DNA): TGTGCCAGCAGCCAAGGTGTGGGACGGACCAGAGAAGCTTTCTTT.

The chain employs TRBV24-1 and TRBJ2-1, with D possibly TRBD2 on 5 matching bases. This CDR3 has 13 residues. CDR1 is KGHDR, CDR2 SFDVKD, per germline. The ends were cut back, 0 bases at V and 6 bases at J, with 5 bases in the middle. The chain's CDR3 is CATSDLAGNEQFF. The CDR3 DNA sequence: TGTGCCACCAGTGATTTGGCGGGCAATGAGCAGTTCTTC.

The chain combines TRBV4-2 with TRBJ2-1; D is perhaps TRBD2 (6 bases). V gave up 1 base and J gave up 0 bases, with 13 bases separating them. This CDR3 contains 17 residues. Germline V lookup: CDR1 LGHNA, CDR2 YNFKEQ. CDR3 in amino acids: CASSQVSAGSSYNEQFF. For the CDR3, the DNA is TGTGCCAGCAGCCAAGTTTCGGCGGGGAGCTCCTACAATGAGCAGTTCTTC.